The T cell receptor beta chain described here comes from a study of blood T cell repertoires in COVID-19. Trimming took 4 bases from V and 7 from J; bases not matched to a gene: 2. The V gene's germline CDR1 is SEHNR and CDR2 FQNEAQ (reference sequence). The CDR3 totals 13 residues. Profiled with immunoSEQ multiplex PCR; TCRdb holds only in-frame clones, not every one. The sample includes fewer than 500,000 clones, 87% of them seen just once. Participants' own reports of clinical history determined their cohort assignment. Two negative PCRs, clearance, or symptom resolution had been documented for recovered Cohort 3 donors.

The V and J genes are TRBV7-9 and TRBJ2-7; TRBD2 aligns across 12 bases. The sample comprised PBMCs or T cells enriched from blood (not recorded which). The sequence was obtained from a woman aged 18-35 years who had recovered from COVID-19. CDR3 sequence (DNA): TGTGCCAGCAGCTCCGGGACTAGCGGGGAGCAGTACTTC. Its translation: CASSSGTSGEQYF.